This TCR beta chain was obtained from a study of beta chain features in type 1 diabetes. About this clone itself: No antigen is known for it.

The isolated RNA, all of it, was reverse transcribed, so expressed TCRB transcripts were what got sequenced. About 3.5 million reads per sample on average were obtained from naive, central memory and regulatory T cell samples. Produced via immunoSEQ multiplex PCR; TCRdb's table is partial and in-frame only. The sample records roughly 300,000 clones, roughly 9% being singletons. Study results and limitations: Patients and controls would share equally any PCR tilt toward shorter templates. Comparison showed that naive, central memory and Treg TCRB repertoires appeared more similar among patients than among healthy donors. Among all four CD4+ subsets, Type 1 diabetes patients had TCRB CDR3s that were moderately but significantly shorter.

The CDR3 extends over 14 amino acids. In germline, CDR1 is SGHTA, CDR2 FQGNSA. V was cut by 5 bases and J by 7 bases, with 15 bases left in between. This TCR came from a man under 40 with type 1 diabetes. The sequencing sample was made of central memory CD4+ T cells from blood. V and J are TRBV7-2 and TRBJ1-5; D possibly corresponds to TRBD1 (5 bases). The CDR3 sequence: CASSRGPGTQPQHF. Written as DNA, the CDR3 is TGTGCCAGCAGCCGTGGACCCGGGACGCAGCCCCAGCATTTT.